Below, 13 T cell receptor beta chains from the same sample are listed, as sequenced in a study of prognosis after radiotherapy for stage I lung cancer (dated by TCRdb to the early 2020s). The instrument was an Illumina HiSeq 3000. Two rounds of multiplex PCR were used to amplify the TCR beta CDR3 region from genomic DNA. The first PCR round used primers specific to each TRBV and TRBJ gene, and the primer sequences were filed in Chinese patent CN105087789A. The raw public data were reprocessed by TCRdb itself: fastp quality trimming at Q25, MiXCR clonotype calling, in-frame beta chains only. Each entry is one CDR3 protein sequence, shown with its most common DNA and genes. This sample gives 15,000 to 20,000 distinct CDR3 sequences in total; 31% of them show up just once. The top ten clonotypes cover around a quarter of the sample. This specimen was PBMCs, taken before or after stereotactic body radiation therapy (not recorded which). The receptor source for this set is a donor at least 50 years old with non-small cell lung cancer.

This clonotype showed up just once. This chain links TRBV30 with TRBJ2-7; 7 nucleotides align to TRBD2. The V gene end was trimmed by 2 bases and the J gene end by 4 bases; junction bases not matched to a gene: 11. Germline lookup yields CDR1 GTSNPN and CDR2 SVGIG (reference sequence). CDR3 length: 15 amino acids. CDR3 coding DNA: TGTGCCTGGAGTTCTGTAGGGAGGGAGGGATACGAGCAGTACTTC. Translating it yields CAWSSVGREGYEQYF.

This clonotype was seen at least ten times. At one end the junction does not follow the germline gene, possibly because of a read error. This chain uses TRBV7-7 with TRBJ2-1; weak D call: TRBD2 (6 bases). The germline V gene has CDR1 SSHAT and CDR2 FNYEAQ (reference sequence). The CDR3 runs 13 residues. The CDR3 protein is CASSLARENEQFF. For the CDR3, the DNA is TGTGCTAGCAGCTTAGCGCGGGAAAATGAGCAGTTCTTC. Full variable domain (rest looked up from reference TRBV7-7 and TRBJ2-1): GAGVSQSPRYKVTKRGQDVTLRCDPISSHATLYWYQQALGQGPEFLTYFNYEAQPDKSGLPSDRFSAERPEGSISTLTIQRTEQRDSAMYRCASSLARENEQFFGPGTRLTVL.

At least ten counts were recorded for this clonotype. The CDR3 sequence: CASSLSASRADYGYTF. CDR3 DNA sequence: TGTGCCAGCAGTTTATCGGCCAGCAGGGCGGATTATGGCTACACCTTC. The chain employs TRBV27 and TRBJ1-2, with D possibly being TRBD1 (5 bases). Germline CDR1 MNHEY, CDR2 SMNVEV (reference sequence). Trimming left V 0 bases short and J 5 bases short, with 16 bases between. The CDR3 runs 16 residues.

This clonotype was seen ten or more times. The chain has TRBV30 and TRBJ1-5, with D possibly matching TRBD1 (5 bases). This CDR3 spans 14 amino acids. V was trimmed by 2 bases and J by 2 bases, leaving 10 bases between them. CDR1 is GTSNPN, CDR2 SVGIG, per germline (reference sequence). CDR3 coding DNA: TGTGCCTGGAGTAACGGGGCTGGCAATCAGCCCCAGCATTTT. It yields the protein CAWSNGAGNQPQHF.

This clonotype was seen repeatedly, ten times or more. This chain uses TRBV29-1 with TRBJ2-1; 8 positions agree with TRBD2. The CDR3 totals 13 residues. Per the germline V gene, CDR1 is SQVTM and CDR2 is ANQGSEA. J lost 6 bases, V lost 3 bases, and 4 bases had no gene match. DNA for the CDR3: TGCAGCGTTGATGGGACTAGGCCCAATGAGCAGTTCTTC. Encoded protein: CSVDGTRPNEQFF.

This clonotype was found many times. V usage is TRBV2 and J usage is TRBJ2-7; D gene unclear. The CDR3 has 13 residues. The V gene's germline CDR1 is SNHLY and CDR2 FYNNEI. Trimming took off 5 bases at V and 2 bases at J, with 10 bases between the two ends. The DNA of the CDR3 is TGTGCCAGCAGTTCACAGAGAACCTACGAGCAGTACTTC. It codes for CASSSQRTYEQYF.

Concerning this clonotype itself: A single base separates this from a much larger clone, so it may be a read error. This chain links TRBV11-3 with TRBJ1-1; D call uncertain. The CDR3 contains 13 residues. Trimming removed 5 bases at V and 3 bases at J, with 10 bases between. CDR1 and CDR2 (germline): SGHNT, YENEEA. The CDR3 region has the DNA TGTGCCAGCAGCCCCCACAGTGACACTGAAGCTTTCTTT. This encodes CASSPHSDTEAFF.

This clonotype has ten or more counts. J is TRBJ2-7 and V is TRBV2, with D hard to call. Trimming shortened V by 7 bases and J by 7 bases, and 14 bases separated the two germline ends. This CDR3 region has 12 residues. The V gene's germline CDR1 is SNHLY and CDR2 FYNNEI. Written as DNA, the CDR3 is TGTGCCAGCACCGTTCACTCTGAAGAGCAGTACTTC. Protein product: CASTVHSEEQYF.

Comment on this clonotype: With a far larger clone one base away, a read error is the likely cause. Likely a read error: the CDR3 ends without its conserved phenylalanine or tryptophan. The chain combines TRBV6-1 with TRBJ2-3; D is undetermined. In germline, CDR1 is MNHNS, CDR2 SASEGT. This CDR3 spans 11 amino acids. The V and J ends lost 4 bases and 6 bases respectively, with 5 bases between them. The CDR3 region is CASSGVDTQYY. In DNA form, the CDR3 reads TGTGCCAGCAGTGGGGTGGATACGCAGTATTAT.

This clonotype occurred a few times. The rearrangement links TRBV20-1 to TRBJ2-2; D remains unclear. The CDR3 totals 15 residues. Germline lookup yields CDR1 DFQATT and CDR2 SNEGSKA (reference sequence). Trimming took 0 bases from V and 7 from J, leaving 15 bases between them. Here the CDR3 reads CSARETSAHIGELFF. Here the CDR3 DNA reads TGCAGTGCTAGAGAGACTTCGGCCCACATCGGGGAGCTGTTTTTT.

This clonotype was observed at least ten times. The CDR3 sequence is CSASQKGGLAKNIQYF. CDR3 sequence (DNA): TGCAGTGCTAGTCAGAAAGGAGGTCTAGCCAAAAACATTCAGTACTTC. The chain is built from TRBV20-1 and TRBJ2-4; the D gene is possibly TRBD2 (5 bases). With 3 bases removed from V and 0 bases from J, the gap between germline ends came to 15 bases. Germline-derived CDR1 and CDR2 are DFQATT and SNEGSKA (reference sequence). The CDR3 sequence is 16 residues long.

Concerning this clonotype itself: This likely traces to a read error, being one base from a far larger clone. This chain uses TRBV19 with TRBJ2-5, with 10 bases fitting TRBD1. The J call may be wrong; the DNA end is better matched by TRBJ2-1. The CDR3 covers 14 residues. Per the germline V gene, CDR1 is LNHDA and CDR2 is SQIVND (reference sequence). This CDR3 reads CASSRDRGSNEQFF. The CDR3 DNA sequence: TGTGCCAGTAGTAGGGACAGGGGCAGCAATGAGCAGTTCTTC.

This clonotype is judged medium-sized. This sequence joins TRBV4-1 and TRBJ2-3; D unresolved. Trimming cost V 1 base and J 5 bases, with 10 bases left between them. The CDR3 extends over 14 amino acids. Germline CDR1 MGHRA, CDR2 YSYEKL. CDR3 protein: CASSQASRGDTQYF. The CDR3 nucleotides read TGCGCCAGCAGCCAAGCAAGCAGAGGAGATACGCAGTATTTT.